These 5 T cell receptor beta chains were all obtained from the same sample, sequenced in a study of T-cell memory formation after mild COVID-19. TCRdb called the 5' RACE reads again in MiXCR, with one record for every CDR3 protein. Among around 440,000 distinct CDR3 sequences listed, approximately 18% were seen once. Sequenced: PBMCs or a T cell subset sorted from them (not recorded which). The receptors were sampled from an adult woman who had mild COVID-19 (a few samples of this study predate the infection). Cell type and time point are not known.

The rearrangement joins TRBV4-1 to TRBJ2-7; possibly TRBD1 or TRBD2 for D (5 bases each). The V end was cut by 2 bases, the J end by 9 bases, with 20 bases between. Germline-derived CDR1 and CDR2 are MGHRA and YSYEKL. This CDR3 is 15 amino acids long. The CDR3 DNA is TGCGCCAGCAGCCAACCCGGCCAGAGGGGAAGCGCGCAGTACTTC. Amino acids: CASSQPGQRGSAQYF.

In its sample, this clonotype was seen a few times. This chain connects TRBV5-5 to TRBJ2-3, with no clear D. The CDR3 has 15 amino acids. V gave up 2 bases and J gave up 6 bases, with 16 bases separating them. Germline CDR1 reads SGHKS; CDR2 reads YYEKEE (reference sequence). The chain's CDR3 is CASSLGPGFVDTQYF. CDR3 nucleotide sequence: TGTGCCAGCAGCTTAGGGCCAGGATTTGTGGATACGCAGTATTTT.

The chain is built from TRBV5-4 and TRBJ2-2; D is undetermined. Germline values: CDR1 SGHNT, CDR2 YYREEE (reference sequence). This CDR3 is 15 amino acids long. Trimming took off 0 bases at V and 1 base at J, with 7 bases between the two ends. The CDR3 is CASSLGRQNTGELFF. CDR3 sequence (DNA): TGTGCCAGCAGCTTGGGACGGCAGAACACCGGGGAGCTGTTTTTT.

J is TRBJ1-3 and V is TRBV5-1, with D unclear. The germline gives CDR1 SGHRS, CDR2 YFSETQ. The CDR3 extends over 16 amino acids. V dropped 0 bases and J dropped 0 bases, with 10 bases sitting between them. CDR3 loop: CASSLEQFDSGNTIYF. DNA of the CDR3: TGCGCCAGCAGCTTGGAACAGTTCGACTCTGGAAACACCATATATTTT.

This clonotype has only a few counts. The genes are TRBV29-1 and TRBJ1-4; the match to TRBD1 covers 11 bases. This CDR3 region has 13 residues. V gave up 3 bases and J gave up 7 bases; unmatched junction bases: 1. Germline CDR1 reads SQVTM; CDR2 reads ANQGSEA. The DNA of the CDR3 is TGCAGCGTTGACGGGACAGGGGGTGAAAAACTGTTTTTT. This gives the protein CSVDGTGGEKLFF.